A single sample is the source of the 21 T cell receptor beta chains below, sequenced in a study of blood T cells in healthy people across ages. Through a sample-barcoded 5' primer and a J-beta primer mix, a second PCR was run for roughly 6 to 11 cycles. TCRdb re-called the 5' RACE reads through MiXCR, storing one row per CDR3 protein. The sample consists of about 760,000 distinct CDR3 sequences, 20% to 25% of them appearing once. The data were also submitted as part of a second study, on T cells of mothers and their children.

The source material was blood. Receptors were obtained from a boy aged 5-17 years in good health.

The sample holds a few counts of this clonotype. The chain recombines TRBV20-1 with TRBJ2-1; 11 bases are a match to TRBD2. CDR1 and CDR2 (germline): DFQATT, SNEGSKA (reference sequence). CDR3 length equals 13 residues. The trim removed 5 bases at V and 10 bases at J, leaving 7 bases unmatched. The CDR3 DNA sequence: TGCAGTGCTGTTAGCGGGAGGGCCGGAGAGCAGTTCTTC. Protein product: CSAVSGRAGEQFF.

This clonotype was found a few times. The J gene is TRBJ2-1, the V gene TRBV7-3; D ambiguous. CDR3 length: 15 amino acids. The V end was cut by 1 base, the J end by 8 bases, with 15 bases between. Per the germline V gene, CDR1 is SGHTA and CDR2 is FQGTGA. The CDR3 coding sequence is TGTGCCAGCAGCTTAATGGCTAGAGTTGGTCATGAGCAGTTCTTC. It specifies CASSLMARVGHEQFF.

This clonotype turned up a few times. The chain joins TRBV28 to TRBJ2-5; D unresolved. The J call is in doubt because the DNA end fits TRBJ2-1 better. Germline V gene lookup returns CDR1 MDHEN and CDR2 SYDVKM. The CDR3 has 13 amino acids. The DNA for the CDR3 is TGTGCCAGCAGTTGGGGTGAATTGCTTGGGCAGTTCTTC. Its protein is CASSWGELLGQFF.

In DNA, the CDR3 is TGTGCCAGCAGTGCACCGGGAGGATTCTACGAGCAGTACTTC. Translated: CASSAPGGFYEQYF. The V call is TRBV25-1, the J call TRBJ2-7, with 7 bases aligning to TRBD2. The CDR3 contains 14 residues. V trimming: 4 bases; J trimming: 3 bases; junction bases outside the gene matches: 6. CDR1 is MGHDK and CDR2 is SYGVNS in the germline V gene.

This clonotype has a handful of counts. The chain carries TRBV20-1 and TRBJ1-5; TRBD1 aligns across 7 bases. J gave up 0 bases and V 3 bases, and 2 bases lay outside the gene matches. Germline-derived CDR1 and CDR2 are DFQATT and SNEGSKA (reference sequence). The CDR3 is 14 residues long. The CDR3, as DNA: TGCAGTGCTAGGGGGACAGATAGCAATCAGCCCCAGCATTTT. Its protein is CSARGTDSNQPQHF.

CDR3 coding DNA: TGTGCCAGCAGCGAGCCTGGTGGCAGGGGTTTTGGCTACACCTTC. Residues: CASSEPGGRGFGYTF. The gene calls are TRBV7-9 and TRBJ1-2, with TRBD1 as a possible D gene (6 bases). Trimming stripped 5 bases from V and 7 bases from J, with 20 bases between. Germline lookup yields CDR1 SEHNR and CDR2 FQNEAQ (reference sequence). The length of the CDR3 is 15 residues.

The chain joins TRBV20-1 to TRBJ2-3; the match to TRBD2 covers 8 bases. CDR1 and CDR2 from the germline V gene are DFQATT and SNEGSKA (reference sequence). This CDR3 spans 15 amino acids. The ends lost 1 base at V and 8 bases at J; junction bases unmatched: 11. The CDR3 nucleotides read TGCAGTGCTAGAGCCCCCGGGACTAGATTTGGTACGCAGTATTTT. Amino acids: CSARAPGTRFGTQYF.

This clonotype has just a few counts. The V gene is TRBV7-2, the J gene TRBJ2-7; possible D gene TRBD1, 5 bases. CDR3 length: 12 residues. V lost 5 bases, J lost 6 bases, and 11 bases lay in between. Germline values: CDR1 SGHTA, CDR2 FQGNSA. The CDR3 region is CASSQTEVEQYF. The CDR3 DNA reads TGTGCCAGCAGCCAGACAGAGGTCGAGCAGTACTTC.

This clonotype was picked up a small number of times. The rearrangement uses TRBV5-1 and TRBJ2-5; TRBD1 or TRBD2 may be the D gene (7 bases each). Trimming stripped 4 bases from V and 5 bases from J, with 12 bases between. The CDR3 length is 13 residues. Germline CDR1 is SGHRS and CDR2 is YFSETQ. CDR3 coding DNA: TGCGCCAGCAGCCATCAGGGGGGGGAGACCCAGTACTTC. Its translation is CASSHQGGETQYF.

Ten or more counts support this clonotype. This chain uses TRBV5-1 with TRBJ2-7; 9 bases are a match to TRBD2. Germline CDR1 is SGHRS and CDR2 is YFSETQ. The CDR3 loop spans 15 amino acids. The junction had 6 bases not matched to a gene; V was cut back by 0 bases and J by 5 bases. The CDR3 DNA is TGCGCCAGCAGCTTGGCCGGCGGGGGGGCCAACGAGCAGTACTTC. Translating it yields CASSLAGGGANEQYF.

As DNA, the CDR3 is TGTGCCAGCAGCTTCGAGACCTATCAGGCGGGAAACACCATATATTTT. Protein product: CASSFETYQAGNTIYF. The gene calls are TRBV7-9 and TRBJ1-3; D call uncertain. Germline-derived CDR1 and CDR2 are SEHNR and FQNEAQ (reference sequence). The CDR3 is 16 amino acids. The V end lost 3 bases, the J end lost 4 bases, and 16 bases lay between the germline ends.

This clonotype was seen more than once but under ten times. The chain has TRBV12-3 or TRBV12-4 and TRBJ1-2; D might be TRBD1 (6 bases). The CDR3 covers 14 residues. Trimming pared 1 base from V and 5 bases from J, leaving 11 bases between. The CDR3: CASSLGSGAYGYTF. Here the CDR3 DNA reads TGTGCCAGCAGTTTAGGGTCAGGGGCATATGGCTACACCTTC.

The chain is built from TRBV27 and TRBJ2-3, with 13 bases identical to TRBD2. V lost 6 bases and J lost 5; bases outside the gene matches: 8. The CDR3 length is 16 residues. Germline-derived CDR1 and CDR2 are MNHEY and SMNVEV (reference sequence). CDR3 in amino acids: CASRGLAGDEEDTQYF. The CDR3, as DNA: TGTGCCAGCAGAGGACTAGCGGGAGACGAGGAAGATACGCAGTATTTT.

The chain uses TRBV27 and TRBJ2-7; 11 bases agree with TRBD1. The end of the DNA aligns better with TRBJ2-1, so the J call may be wrong. Germline CDR1 is MNHEY and CDR2 is SMNVEV (reference sequence). CDR3 size: 16 residues. The CDR3 is CASSPAGTGGVNEQFF. CDR3 bases: TGTGCCAGCAGTCCGGCCGGGACAGGGGGAGTCAATGAGCAGTTCTTC.

The chain recombines TRBV27 with TRBJ2-1; D unclear. The V gene lost 2 bases and the J gene lost 8 bases, with 10 bases spanning the gap. The CDR3 consists of 13 residues. CDR1 and CDR2 from the germline V gene are MNHEY and SMNVEV (reference sequence). The CDR3 reads CASSLNVAYEQFF. Here the CDR3 DNA reads TGTGCCAGCAGTTTAAACGTAGCCTATGAGCAGTTCTTC.

This clonotype was observed a handful of times. The chain employs TRBV4-2 and TRBJ2-5; the D is unclear. The tail of the sequence fits TRBJ2-7 better, so the J call may be wrong. This CDR3 is built from 16 residues. Germline loops: CDR1 LGHNA, CDR2 YNFKEQ. CDR3 sequence: CASSQVKKAGAYEQYF. CDR3 nucleotides: TGTGCCAGCAGCCAAGTCAAGAAGGCAGGAGCCTACGAGCAGTACTTC.

The chain is built from TRBV7-6 and TRBJ2-3, with D perhaps TRBD1 (5 bases). V lost 1 base and J 2 bases, leaving 10 bases between the germline ends. There are 15 residues in the CDR3. Germline-derived CDR1 and CDR2 are SGHVS and FNYEAQ. The CDR3 sequence is CASSLERTITDTQYF. As DNA, the CDR3 is TGTGCCAGCAGCTTAGAGAGGACAATCACAGATACGCAGTATTTT.

The chain couples TRBV6-5 to TRBJ2-2; D may be TRBD1 (6 bases). V dropped 3 bases and J dropped 0 bases, with 14 bases sitting between them. CDR3 length equals 17 residues. The germline V gene has CDR1 MNHEY and CDR2 SVGAGI. The CDR3 region is CASSYSLGTPNTGELFF. The CDR3 DNA follows: TGTGCCAGCAGTTATTCATTAGGGACACCGAACACCGGGGAGCTGTTTTTT.

The chain has TRBV13 and TRBJ2-5, with a tentative D call TRBD2 (6 bases). This CDR3 region has 14 residues. The germline V and J ends were trimmed by 5 bases and 4 bases, with 14 bases remaining between them. Germline-derived CDR1 and CDR2 are PRHDT and FYEKMQ (reference sequence). The CDR3 coding sequence is TGTGCCAGCAGCATGTCCGACGGGAGAGAGACCCAGTACTTC. It encodes CASSMSDGRETQYF.

This chain connects TRBV29-1 to TRBJ2-7; D not certain. From germline, CDR1 is SQVTM and CDR2 ANQGSEA. This CDR3 comprises 12 residues. The ends were cut back, 4 bases at V and 0 bases at J, with 7 bases in the middle. The DNA for the CDR3 is TGCAGCGTTGGGGTGTCCTCCTACGAGCAGTACTTC. Protein: CSVGVSSYEQYF.

The V call is TRBV12-3 or TRBV12-4, the J call TRBJ1-6; possible D gene TRBD1, 6 bases. This CDR3 spans 15 amino acids. V was shortened by 6 bases and J by 5 bases, with 14 bases between the two germline ends. The CDR3 DNA reads as TGTGCCAGCAGCCTACAGGGTGGGGATAATTCACCCCTCCACTTT. Translating gives CASSLQGGDNSPLHF.